Below are 27 T cell receptor beta chains sequenced from a single sample in a study of cytomegalovirus exposure and HLA in healthy donors. The assay was immunoSEQ multiplex PCR, and TCRdb's table has in-frame clones only and misses some. The top ten clones hold about 0.64% of a sample with under 150,000 clones, approximately 89% of them seen once. Sequenced input: PBMCs. Every receptor here comes from a man aged 18 to 29 in good health and CMV-seronegative.

The chain joins TRBV29-1 to TRBJ2-3; 7 bases fit TRBD2. From germline, CDR1 is SQVTM and CDR2 ANQGSEA. With 4 bases clipped from V and 1 base from J, the junction kept 5 bases outside the gene matches. This CDR3 is built from 14 residues. For the CDR3, the DNA is TGCAGCGTTGTGCGGGGGACGGGCACAGATACGCAGTATTTT. It translates to CSVVRGTGTDTQYF.

The chain employs TRBV4-1 and TRBJ2-7; 7 bases align to TRBD2. Germline CDR1 MGHRA, CDR2 YSYEKL. V lost 4 bases, J lost 0 bases, and 9 bases stayed unmatched. The CDR3 is 16 amino acids. The DNA for the CDR3 is TGCGCCAGCAGCCCAGCGGGACTACAGTTCTCCTACGAGCAGTACTTC. Its protein is CASSPAGLQFSYEQYF.

The V and J genes are TRBV5-1 and TRBJ2-3; 9 bases agree with TRBD2. Germline V CDR1 and CDR2: SGHRS, YFSETQ. The CDR3 totals 15 residues. V lost 2 bases to trimming and J lost 3 bases; unmatched junction nucleotides: 4. The CDR3 loop reads CASSFPAGGTDTQYF. The DNA of the CDR3 is TGCGCCAGCAGCTTTCCCGCGGGGGGGACAGATACGCAGTATTTT.

The chain has TRBV6-5 and TRBJ2-3, with TRBD1 as a possible D gene (5 bases). Per germline, CDR1 MNHEY and CDR2 SVGAGI. V was trimmed by 5 bases and J by 5 bases, leaving 14 bases between them. The CDR3 covers 14 residues. The CDR3 protein is CASSRNPRGDTQYF. CDR3 in DNA: TGTGCCAGCAGTCGAAACCCTAGGGGAGATACGCAGTATTTT.

V gene TRBV7-9 combines with J gene TRBJ1-1; tentatively, D is TRBD1 (6 bases). This CDR3 contains 14 residues. V lost 2 bases and J 0 bases, leaving 7 bases between the germline ends. Germline lookup yields CDR1 SEHNR and CDR2 FQNEAQ (reference sequence). The chain's CDR3 is CASSLRGLNTEAFF. In DNA, the CDR3 is TGTGCCAGCAGCTTAAGGGGGTTGAACACTGAAGCTTTCTTT.

This chain links TRBV5-1 with TRBJ2-2; 7 nucleotides agree with TRBD1. Germline CDR1 is SGHRS and CDR2 is YFSETQ. This CDR3 has 15 residues. J lost 5 bases, V lost 0 bases, and 4 bases had no gene match. The CDR3 sequence is CASSLGVQGTGELFF. In DNA form, the CDR3 reads TGCGCCAGCAGCTTGGGGGTACAGGGGACCGGGGAGCTGTTTTTT.

This clone was detected once. This sequence joins TRBV11-3 and TRBJ2-2, with no clear D. CDR1 and CDR2 (germline): SGHNT, YENEEA. V dropped 4 bases and J dropped 5 bases, with 8 bases sitting between them. The CDR3 has 13 residues. The CDR3 DNA reads TGTGCCAGCAGCTCTAGACTGACCGGGGAGCTGTTTTTT. Residues: CASSSRLTGELFF.

This chain joins TRBV13 and TRBJ2-5, with D unresolved. There are 14 residues in the CDR3. Looked up from germline, CDR1 is PRHDT and CDR2 is FYEKMQ (reference sequence). V was trimmed by 0 bases and J by 2 bases, leaving 7 bases between them. CDR3: CASSLGGRQETQYF. The CDR3 bases are TGTGCCAGCAGCTTAGGTGGCCGTCAAGAGACCCAGTACTTC.

The chain is built from TRBV19 and TRBJ2-7; a possible D gene is TRBD2 (5 bases). The CDR3 length is 15 residues. CDR1 is LNHDA and CDR2 is SQIVND in the germline V gene (reference sequence). Trimming cost V 4 bases and J 0 bases, with 13 bases left between them. The CDR3 DNA reads as TGTGCCAGTAGTAGAGGGCGGCAGACCTCCTACGAGCAGTACTTC. Translation gives CASSRGRQTSYEQYF.

This clone was detected only once. The chain combines TRBV7-9 with TRBJ1-6; 12 nucleotides line up with TRBD1. V lost 0 bases to trimming and J lost 10 bases; unmatched junction nucleotides: 4. This CDR3 has 16 amino acids. CDR1 is SEHNR and CDR2 is FQNEAQ in the germline V gene (reference sequence). In DNA form, the CDR3 reads TGTGCCAGCAGCTTAGCGGCAGGGACAGGGGGCTCACCCCTCCACTTT. Amino acid sequence: CASSLAAGTGGSPLHF. The whole variable domain, filled in from reference TRBV7-9 and TRBJ1-6, reads DTGVSQNPRHKITKRGQNVTFRCDPISEHNRLYWYRQTLGQGPEFLTYFQNEAQLEKSRLLSDRFSAERPKGSFSTLEIQRTEQGDSAMYLCASSLAAGTGGSPLHFGNGTRLTVT.

The chain uses TRBV11-2 and TRBJ2-3; 9 bases are a match to TRBD2. CDR3 size: 15 residues. With V trimmed by 7 bases and J by 5 bases, 10 bases remained unmatched. Germline V gene lookup returns CDR1 SGHAT and CDR2 FQNNGV. The CDR3 protein is CASTTKRGAGDTQYF. CDR3 DNA: TGTGCCAGCACCACGAAGCGGGGGGCGGGAGATACGCAGTATTTT.

The chain couples TRBV6-5 to TRBJ2-7; 7 nucleotides align to TRBD1. CDR1 is MNHEY, CDR2 SVGAGI, per germline. The CDR3 is 13 residues long. V trimming: 2 bases; J trimming: 7 bases; junction bases outside the gene matches: 5. CDR3 in amino acids: CASSYDGQAEQYF. The CDR3 DNA reads TGTGCCAGCAGTTACGACGGACAGGCTGAGCAGTACTTC.

The V gene is TRBV5-1, the J gene TRBJ1-5, with 10 bases lining up with TRBD1. With 0 bases clipped from V and 1 base from J, the junction kept 1 base outside the gene matches. This CDR3 has 16 amino acids. Germline CDR1 and CDR2: SGHRS and YFSETQ. DNA for the CDR3: TGCGCCAGCAGCTTGGGACAGGGGGCCAGCAATCAGCCCCAGCATTTT. It specifies CASSLGQGASNQPQHF.

The chain combines TRBV23-1 with TRBJ2-4; D gene uncertain. TRBV23-1 is designated an ORF whose function remains uncertain. The CDR3 runs to 18 residues. V was pared by 1 base and J by 0 bases, with 16 bases between. CDR3 loop: CASSQFPVRRLAKNIQYF. The CDR3 DNA is TGCGCCAGCAGTCAATTCCCGGTCCGCAGACTAGCCAAAAACATTCAGTACTTC.

The V call is TRBV9, the J call TRBJ1-1, with a possible D match to TRBD1 (6 bases). Germline-derived CDR1 and CDR2 are SGDLS and YYNGEE. V was shortened by 0 bases and J by 10 bases, with 22 bases between the two germline ends. The CDR3 loop spans 16 amino acids. In DNA, the CDR3 is TGTGCCAGCAGCGTAGATCCCCAGGGGCGGGTAGGGGGAGCTTTCTTT. Protein: CASSVDPQGRVGGAFF.

The rearrangement links TRBV5-1 to TRBJ1-1, with D perhaps matching TRBD1 (6 bases). Trimming cost V 4 bases and J 2 bases, with 18 bases left between them. The CDR3 runs to 16 residues. Germline lookup yields CDR1 SGHRS and CDR2 YFSETQ. CDR3 loop: CASSPVLGGFNTEAFF. CDR3 sequence (DNA): TGCGCCAGCAGCCCCGTTTTAGGGGGTTTTAACACTGAAGCTTTCTTT.

V is TRBV6-1 and J is TRBJ1-5; D is ambiguous. V was cut by 2 bases and J by 6 bases, with 20 bases left in between. The CDR3 covers 17 residues. Looked up from germline, CDR1 is MNHNS and CDR2 is SASEGT. The CDR3 sequence is CASSELYYRVGSQPQHF. CDR3 coding DNA: TGTGCCAGCAGTGAACTATATTACAGAGTCGGGAGTCAGCCCCAGCATTTT.

This clone was found a few times. The chain has TRBV7-9 and TRBJ2-5, with TRBD1 identical over 9 bases. Germline-derived CDR1 and CDR2 are SEHNR and FQNEAQ (reference sequence). The CDR3 runs to 19 residues. V dropped 3 bases and J dropped 2; count of bases not matched to a gene: 16. The CDR3 region has the DNA TGTGCCAGCAGCTTCCGGGACAGGGATGTTTCGAGAAGGCAAGAGACCCAGTACTTC. It translates to CASSFRDRDVSRRQETQYF.

The chain combines TRBV11-2 with TRBJ2-5, with D possibly matching TRBD1 (6 bases). V was pared by 6 bases and J by 0 bases, with 20 bases between. Per germline, CDR1 SGHAT and CDR2 FQNNGV. The CDR3 has 17 residues. CDR3 in DNA: TGTGCCAGCAGTTTAAACGGCCGGGACAAGTACCAAGAGACCCAGTACTTC. It specifies CASSLNGRDKYQETQYF.

The chain carries TRBV6-1 and TRBJ2-2; perhaps TRBD1 as D (6 bases). This CDR3 spans 15 amino acids. V gave up 2 bases and J gave up 5 bases, with 12 bases separating them. Germline V gene sequence: CDR1 MNHNS, CDR2 SASEGT. CDR3 bases: TGTGCCAGCAGTGAATCAGGGGCGTGGACCGGGGAGCTGTTTTTT. It yields the protein CASSESGAWTGELFF.

J is TRBJ2-1 and V is TRBV5-1, with 9 nucleotides matching TRBD2. CDR3 length: 15 residues. Germline-derived CDR1 and CDR2 are SGHRS and YFSETQ. Germline trimming cut 7 bases from V and 4 bases from J; bases unmatched to any gene: 9. The CDR3 sequence: CASGETSGYYNEQFF. Here the CDR3 DNA reads TGCGCCAGCGGGGAAACTAGCGGGTATTACAATGAGCAGTTCTTC.

A few counts support this clone. The chain joins TRBV30 to TRBJ1-2; weak D call: TRBD1 (5 bases). CDR3 length: 12 amino acids. CDR1 is GTSNPN, CDR2 SVGIG, per germline (reference sequence). This CDR3 reads CAGRGINYGYTF. CDR3 in DNA: TGTGCGGGGCGGGGGATCAACTATGGCTACACCTTC.

In DNA, the CDR3 is TGTGCCAGCAGTTTGTTGCCAGGACTAGCCACCACCGGGGAGCTGTTTTTT. It is translated as CASSLLPGLATTGELFF. The chain carries TRBV27 and TRBJ2-2, with TRBD2 matching over 8 bases. The CDR3 runs 17 residues. Germline V gives CDR1 MNHEY, CDR2 SMNVEV (reference sequence). The trim removed 3 bases at V and 4 bases at J, leaving 10 bases unmatched.

The chain couples TRBV21-1 to TRBJ2-7; the tabulated D call, TRBD2, remains unverified against the DNA. TRBV21-1 counts as a pseudogene. The CDR3 is 14 amino acids. CDR3 DNA sequence: TGTGCCAGCAGGGACTTGGCAGGTACCTACGAGCAGTACGTC. As protein: CASRDLAGTYEQYV.

This clone was detected only a few times. This rearrangement joins TRBV6-1 to TRBJ2-5; a weak D match, TRBD1 (7 bases). This CDR3 region has 13 residues. Germline values: CDR1 MNHNS, CDR2 SASEGT. Trimming stripped 6 bases from V and 2 bases from J, with 10 bases between. For the CDR3, the DNA is TGTGCCAGCAGCGCGGGACAGCAAGAGACCCAGTACTTC. This codes for CASSAGQQETQYF.

In nucleotides, the CDR3 is TGTGCCAGCAGCGTACTTGACAGATCTGGAAACACCATATATTTT. It codes for CASSVLDRSGNTIYF. This chain uses TRBV9 with TRBJ1-3; D is possibly TRBD1 (5 bases). This CDR3 has 15 residues. V gave up 1 base and J gave up 1 base, with 9 bases separating them. Germline-derived CDR1 and CDR2 are SGDLS and YYNGEE.

The gene calls are TRBV30 and TRBJ2-2, with 8 bases identical to TRBD2. The V gene end was trimmed by 0 bases and the J gene end by 0 bases; junction bases not matched to a gene: 9. Germline CDR1 GTSNPN, CDR2 SVGIG (reference sequence). This CDR3 has 18 residues. The CDR3 region has the DNA TGTGCCTGGAGTGTAAGGGAAACGGGAGGGCCGAACACCGGGGAGCTGTTTTTT. Residues: CAWSVRETGGPNTGELFF. The full variable domain, its missing parts supplied by reference TRBV30 and TRBJ2-2, is SQTIHQWPATLVQPVGSPLSLECTVEGTSNPNLYWYRQAAGRGLQLLFYSVGIGQISSEVPQNLSASRPQDRQFILSSKKLLLSDSGFYLCAWSVRETGGPNTGELFFGEGSRLTVL.